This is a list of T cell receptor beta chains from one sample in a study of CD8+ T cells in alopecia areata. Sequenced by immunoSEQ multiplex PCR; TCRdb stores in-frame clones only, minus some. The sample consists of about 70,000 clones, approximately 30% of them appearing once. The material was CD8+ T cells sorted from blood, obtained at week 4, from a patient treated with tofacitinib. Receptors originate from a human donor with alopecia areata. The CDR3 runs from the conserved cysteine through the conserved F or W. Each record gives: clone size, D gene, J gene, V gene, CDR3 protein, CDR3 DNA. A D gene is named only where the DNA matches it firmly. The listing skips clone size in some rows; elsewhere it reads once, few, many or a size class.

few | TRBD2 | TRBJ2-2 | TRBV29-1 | CSVGEVGGKEFGELFF | TGCAGCGTTGGTGAGGTCGGGGGGAAGGAGTTTGGGGAGCTGTTTTTT
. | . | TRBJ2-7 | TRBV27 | CASSLTTPGLRPFHEQYF | TGTGCCAGCAGTCTAACAACACCCGGACTCCGTCCCTTCCACGAGCAGTACTTC
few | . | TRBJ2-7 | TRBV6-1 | CASRVRDEQYF | TGTGCCAGCAGGGTCAGGGACGAGCAGTACTTC
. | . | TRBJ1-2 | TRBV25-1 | CASSEGGFYGYTF | TGTGCCAGCAGTGAAGGAGGGTTCTATGGCTACACCTTC
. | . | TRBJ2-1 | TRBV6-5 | CASSYTDSSSYNEQFF | TGTGCCAGCAGTTACACCGATTCTAGCTCCTACAATGAGCAGTTCTTC
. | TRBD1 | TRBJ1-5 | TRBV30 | CAWSPIDRGGQPQHF | TGTGCCTGGAGTCCTATAGACAGGGGCGGTCAGCCCCAGCATTTT
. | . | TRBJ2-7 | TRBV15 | CATRAYDRSSYEQYF | TGTGCCACCAGAGCCTATGACAGGAGCTCCTACGAGCAGTACTTC
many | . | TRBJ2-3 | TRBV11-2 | CASSGGSTDTQYF | TGTGCCAGCAGCGGCGGGAGCACAGATACGCAGTATTTT
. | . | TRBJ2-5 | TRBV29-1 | CSVHIRSGGTQYF | TGCAGCGTTCACATCCGGTCCGGAGGGACCCAGTACTTC
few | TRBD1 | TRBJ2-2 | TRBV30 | CAWSLGTVNTGELFF | TGTGCCTGGAGTCTTGGGACAGTAAACACCGGGGAGCTGTTTTTT
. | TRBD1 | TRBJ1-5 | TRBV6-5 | CASSSTGAVDQPQHF | TGTGCCAGCAGTTCGACAGGGGCGGTGGATCAGCCCCAGCATTTT
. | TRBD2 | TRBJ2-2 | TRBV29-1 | CSVEDPSGRATGELFF | TGCAGCGTTGAAGATCCTAGCGGGAGGGCCACCGGGGAGCTGTTTTTT
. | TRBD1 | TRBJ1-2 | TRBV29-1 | CSVPGQGGYGYTF | TGCAGCGTCCCGGGACAGGGAGGGTATGGCTACACCTTC
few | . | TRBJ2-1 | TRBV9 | CASSVEGLGNEQFF | TGTGCCAGCAGCGTAGAGGGGTTGGGGAATGAGCAGTTCTTC
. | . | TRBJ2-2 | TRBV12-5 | CASLGRTGELFF | TGTGCTAGTCTTGGGCGTACCGGGGAGCTGTTTTTT
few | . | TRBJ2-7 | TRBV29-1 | CSVINRDTANYEQYF | TGCAGCGTCATCAACCGGGACACGGCAAACTACGAGCAGTACTTC
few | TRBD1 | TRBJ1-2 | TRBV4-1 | CASSPSWTGPYGYTF | TGCGCCAGCAGCCCGAGCTGGACAGGGCCCTATGGCTACACCTTC
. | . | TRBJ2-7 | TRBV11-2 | CASSLHYAGPGNEQYF | TGTGCCAGTAGCCTTCACTATGCCGGGCCTGGGAACGAGCAGTACTTC
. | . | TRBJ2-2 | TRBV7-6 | CASSWDTGVNTGELFF | TGTGCCAGCAGCTGGGATACGGGAGTCAACACCGGGGAGCTGTTTTTT
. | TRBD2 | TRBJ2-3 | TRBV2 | CASRLLAASTDTQYF | TGTGCCAGCAGGCTACTAGCGGCTAGCACAGATACGCAGTATTTT
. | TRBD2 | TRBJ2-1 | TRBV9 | CASNLLAGMYDEQFF | TGTGCCAGCAACCTTCTAGCGGGAATGTACGATGAGCAGTTCTTC
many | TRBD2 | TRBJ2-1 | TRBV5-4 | CASSGAGRPYNEQFF | TGTGCCAGCAGCGGAGCCGGGAGGCCCTACAATGAGCAGTTCTTC
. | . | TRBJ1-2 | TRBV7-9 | CASNTGFYGYTF | TGTGCCAGCAACACGGGATTCTATGGCTACACCTTC
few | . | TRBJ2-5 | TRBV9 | CASSVAGTPGETQYF | TGTGCCAGCAGCGTAGCCGGGACCCCAGGAGAGACCCAGTACTTC
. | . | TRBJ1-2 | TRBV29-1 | CSVEIAGGYTF | TGCAGCGTTGAGATAGCGGGCGGCTACACCTTC
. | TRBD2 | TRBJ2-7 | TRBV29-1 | CSALLAGAGYEQYF | TGCAGCGCTCTACTAGCGGGAGCTGGCTACGAGCAGTACTTC
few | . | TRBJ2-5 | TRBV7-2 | CASSSTGEVETQYF | TGTGCCAGCAGTTCAACAGGGGAGGTAGAGACCCAGTACTTC
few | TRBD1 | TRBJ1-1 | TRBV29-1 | CSARDRGSEAFF | TGCAGCGCCCGGGACAGGGGCTCTGAAGCTTTCTTT
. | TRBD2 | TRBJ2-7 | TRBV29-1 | CSVEGTSGYTYEQYF | TGCAGCGTCGAAGGGACTAGCGGATATACCTACGAGCAGTACTTC
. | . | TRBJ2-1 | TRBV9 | CASSVGYGNEQFF | TGTGCCAGCAGCGTTGGTTACGGCAATGAGCAGTTCTTC
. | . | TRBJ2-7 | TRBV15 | CATSTNSGGAGQYF | TGTGCCACCAGCACGAATAGCGGAGGAGCGGGGCAGTACTTC
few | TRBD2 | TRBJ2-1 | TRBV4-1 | CASSQEGLAGGPYNEQFF | TGCGCCAGCAGCCAAGAGGGACTAGCGGGAGGACCCTACAATGAGCAGTTCTTC
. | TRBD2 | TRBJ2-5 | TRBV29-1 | CSVEGLADHLGYQETQYF | TGCAGCGTTGAGGGACTAGCGGATCACCTGGGGTACCAAGAGACCCAGTACTTC
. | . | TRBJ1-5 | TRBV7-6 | CASSLAGDGQPQHF | TGTGCCAGCAGCTTGGCAGGGGATGGTCAGCCCCAGCATTTT
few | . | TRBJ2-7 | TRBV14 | CASSSYATSYEQYF | TGTGCCAGCAGCTCCTACGCCACCTCCTACGAGCAGTACTTC
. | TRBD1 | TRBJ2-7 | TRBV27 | CASSVGQGATYEQYF | TGTGCCAGCAGTGTGGGACAGGGGGCCACCTACGAGCAGTACTTC
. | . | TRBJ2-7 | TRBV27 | CASSLRTPRLFEQYF | TGTGCCAGCAGTTTACGGACACCCCGCCTCTTCGAGCAGTACTTC
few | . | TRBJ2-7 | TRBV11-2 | CASSFGSRNEQYF | TGTGCCAGCAGCTTCGGATCCCGGAACGAGCAGTACTTC
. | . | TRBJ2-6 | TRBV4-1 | CASSQERTSGANVLTF | TGCGCCAGCAGCCAAGAGAGGACCTCTGGGGCCAACGTCCTGACTTTC
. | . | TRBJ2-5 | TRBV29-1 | CSVGGSGGTETQYF | TGCAGCGTTGGAGGGTCAGGAGGGACCGAGACCCAGTACTTC
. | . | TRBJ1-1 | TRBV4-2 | CASSEKNTEAFF | TGTGCCAGCAGTGAGAAGAACACTGAAGCTTTCTTT
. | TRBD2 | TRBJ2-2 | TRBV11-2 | CASSGAGYHTGELFF | TGTGCCAGCTCGGGAGCGGGGTATCACACCGGGGAGCTGTTTTTT
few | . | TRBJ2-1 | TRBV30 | CAWRSPVF | TGTGCCTGGAGGTCCCCCGTCTTC
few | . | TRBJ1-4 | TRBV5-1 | CASSWLGRKNEKLFF | TGCGCCAGCAGTTGGTTGGGACGGAAGAATGAAAAACTGTTTTTT
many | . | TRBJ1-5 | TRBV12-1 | CASRQNSNQPQHF | TGTGCCAGCAGACAGAATAGCAATCAGCCCCAGCATTTT
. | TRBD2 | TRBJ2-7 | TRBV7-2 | CASSSWGEGLEEQYF | TGTGCCAGCAGCTCCTGGGGGGAGGGCCTGGAGGAGCAGTACTTC
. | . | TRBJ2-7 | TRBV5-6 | CASTMGPYEQYF | TGTGCCAGCACCATGGGGCCTTACGAGCAGTACTTC
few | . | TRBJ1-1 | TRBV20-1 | CSASEAFF | TGCAGTGCTAGCGAAGCTTTCTTT
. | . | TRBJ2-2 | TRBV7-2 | CASSSSGATGELFF | TGTGCCAGCAGCTCCTCGGGGGCCACCGGGGAGCTGTTTTTT
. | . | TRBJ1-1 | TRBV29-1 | CSVEDGQGAFF | TGCAGCGTTGAAGATGGGCAGGGAGCTTTCTTT
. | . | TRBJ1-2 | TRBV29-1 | CSVSDTDGYGYTF | TGCAGCGTTTCGGACACGGACGGCTATGGCTACACCTTC
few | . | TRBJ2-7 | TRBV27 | CASSWGYEQYF | TGTGCCAGCAGTTGGGGCTACGAGCAGTACTTC
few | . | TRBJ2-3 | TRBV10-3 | CAISEGTDTQYF | TGTGCCATCAGTGAGGGGACAGATACGCAGTATTTT
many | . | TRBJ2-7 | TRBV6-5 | CASSYSVPGRDEQYF | TGTGCCAGCAGTTACTCGGTCCCAGGCCGGGACGAGCAGTACTTC
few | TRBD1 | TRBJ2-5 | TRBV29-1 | CSVEPGQEGGQYF | TGCAGCGTTGAACCGGGACAGGAGGGAGGCCAGTACTTC
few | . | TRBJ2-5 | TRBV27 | CASSSLGARETQYF | TGTGCCAGCAGTTCTTTGGGGGCTCGGGAGACCCAGTACTTC
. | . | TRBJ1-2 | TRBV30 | CAWSKGREGYTF | TGTGCCTGGAGCAAGGGGAGAGAAGGCTACACCTTC
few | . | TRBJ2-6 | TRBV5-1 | CASSLMVTGSASGANVLTF | TGCGCCAGCAGCTTGATGGTAACAGGGTCCGCCTCTGGGGCCAACGTCCTGACTTTC
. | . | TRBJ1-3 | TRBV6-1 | CASSEWGRYSGNTIYF | TGTGCCAGCAGTGAATGGGGCCGATACTCTGGAAACACCATATATTTT